This T cell receptor (beta chain) was recorded in a study of blood T cell repertoires in COVID-19. Study context: Acute-phase and convalescent COVID-19 samples originated in the United States, Italy and Spain.

Trimming removed 5 bases from V and 0 bases from J; junction bases left unmatched: 6. Germline CDR1 is SGHVS and CDR2 is FQNEAQ. This CDR3 contains 16 residues. TCRdb keeps only in-frame clones here, not all; method: immunoSEQ multiplex PCR. The sample comprises some 200,000 clones, 90% of which are singletons, and approximately 0.5% rests with the top ten. V is TRBV7-8 and J is TRBJ2-1; 8 nucleotides align to TRBD2. Sequencing used peripheral blood. The clonotype was recovered from a man in his fifties or sixties with acute or convalescent COVID-19. The chain's CDR3 is CASSPLAGSSYNEQFF. For the CDR3, the DNA is TGTGCCAGCAGCCCCTTAGCGGGGAGCTCCTACAATGAGCAGTTCTTC.